This T cell receptor beta chain is drawn from a study of T cell changes during pregnancy in multiple sclerosis. The protocol was immunoSEQ multiplex PCR, while the TCRdb copy is restricted to in-frame clones and leaves out a portion. The repertoire holds about 36,000 clones, with around 89% as singletons. CDR1 is MNHEY, CDR2 SMNVEV, per germline (reference sequence). J was trimmed by 6 bases and V by 6 bases; bases with no gene match: 11. The CDR3 contains 15 residues. The genes are TRBV27 and TRBJ2-1; 7 bases line up with TRBD2. This TCR was sampled from a female donor with multiple sclerosis, enrolled in a pregnancy study. Sequencing was performed on CD8+ T cells from peripheral blood mononuclear cells, taken in the third trimester of pregnancy. The CDR3 here is CASRPISRGSNEQFF. The CDR3 DNA is TGTGCCAGCAGGCCCATCTCCCGCGGGAGCAATGAGCAGTTCTTC.